This T cell receptor beta chain was obtained from a study of T cell responses to AZD1222 COVID-19 vaccine. Sequenced by immunoSEQ multiplex PCR; TCRdb stores in-frame clones only, minus some. Of some 80,000 clones in the sample, roughly 80% were seen once. V was cut by 6 bases and J by 8 bases, with 8 bases left in between. This CDR3 contains 11 residues. Germline CDR1 reads MNHEY; CDR2 reads SVGAGI. The rearrangement joins TRBV6-5 to TRBJ2-1; D not certain. This TCR came from an adult who received the MenACWY meningococcal vaccine as a control. The input for sequencing was peripheral blood, taken 28 days after the second dose of the MenACWY control vaccine. CDR3 sequence reads: CASSSPDEQFF. In DNA form, the CDR3 reads TGTGCCAGCAGCTCCCCCGATGAGCAGTTCTTC.